This T cell receptor (beta chain) appears in the sequencing data of a study of cytomegalovirus exposure and HLA in healthy donors. All donors participated as healthy donors of bone marrow. It was with 60 Vbeta and 13 Jbeta primers that the PCR ran. Measured with immunoSEQ multiplex PCR; TCRdb has only the in-frame clones, and not every one. This table lists around 39,000 clones. Study-wide findings and caveats: In an earlier analysis, about 87% or about 30%: the productive usage of most TCR beta V segments.

Points on this clone: Its antigen is undetermined.

Trimming took 0 bases from V and 6 from J; bases not matched to a gene: 4. This CDR3 spans 15 amino acids. CDR1 and CDR2 (germline): MNHEY, SVGAGI. Sequenced sample: PBMCs. The chain uses TRBV6-5 and TRBJ1-4; 7 bases fit TRBD1. The receptor was derived from a male donor in good health and CMV-seronegative. CDR3: CASSYSGGGDEKLFF. In DNA, the CDR3 is TGTGCCAGCAGTTACTCAGGGGGCGGTGATGAAAAACTGTTTTTT.